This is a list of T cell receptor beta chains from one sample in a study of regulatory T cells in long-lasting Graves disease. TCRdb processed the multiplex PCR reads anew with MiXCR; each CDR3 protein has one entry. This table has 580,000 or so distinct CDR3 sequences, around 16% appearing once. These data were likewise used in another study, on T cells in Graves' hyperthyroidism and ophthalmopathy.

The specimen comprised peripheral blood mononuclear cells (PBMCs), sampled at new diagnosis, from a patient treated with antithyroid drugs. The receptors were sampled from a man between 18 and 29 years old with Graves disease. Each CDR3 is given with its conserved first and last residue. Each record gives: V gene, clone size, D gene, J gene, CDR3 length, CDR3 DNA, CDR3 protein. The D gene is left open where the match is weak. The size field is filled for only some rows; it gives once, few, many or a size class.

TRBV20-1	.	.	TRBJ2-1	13	TGCAGTGCCAGAACGGACATCTACAATGAGCAGTTCTTC	CSARTDIYNEQFF
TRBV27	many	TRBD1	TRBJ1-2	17	TGTGCCAGCAGTTTAACCACCAGATCTGGGACAGGCTATGGCTACACCTTC	CASSLTTRSGTGYGYTF
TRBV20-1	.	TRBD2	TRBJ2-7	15	TGCAGTGCTAGAGATGAGCTAGCGGGAGTGAACGAGCAGTACTTC	CSARDELAGVNEQYF
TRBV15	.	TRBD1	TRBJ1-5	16	TGTGCCACCAGCAGTAGACCGGGACAGGGAGGTCAGCCCCAGCATTTT	CATSSRPGQGGQPQHF
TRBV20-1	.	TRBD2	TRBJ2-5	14	TGCAGTGCGTGGACTAGCGGGCGGACCGAGACCCAGTACTTC	CSAWTSGRTETQYF
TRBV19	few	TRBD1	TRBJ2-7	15	TGTGCCAGTAACCTAAGGACAGGGGGACCCTACGAGCAGTACTTC	CASNLRTGGPYEQYF
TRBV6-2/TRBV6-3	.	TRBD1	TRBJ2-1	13	TGTGCCAGCAGTGATGGAATAGGGGACAGGGAGTTCTTC	CASSDGIGDREFF
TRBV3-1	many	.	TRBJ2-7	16	TGTGCCAGCAGCCAGGTCGCCGGAGTAGCGGCCTACGAGCAGTACTTC	CASSQVAGVAAYEQYF
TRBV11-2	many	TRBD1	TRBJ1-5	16	TGTGCCAGCAGCACCGGGACAGGGTATGGGGATCAGCCCCAGCATTTT	CASSTGTGYGDQPQHF
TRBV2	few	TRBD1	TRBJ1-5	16	TGTGCCAGCAGCAGATCTACAGGGGACGTCAATCAGCCCCAGCATTTT	CASSRSTGDVNQPQHF
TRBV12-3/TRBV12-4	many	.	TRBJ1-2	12	TGTGCCAGCAGTCCCGACAGAATTGGCTACACCTTC	CASSPDRIGYTF
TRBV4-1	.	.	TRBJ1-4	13	TGCGCCAGCAGCCACACGGGGAATGAAAAACTGTTTTTT	CASSHTGNEKLFF
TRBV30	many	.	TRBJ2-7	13	TGTGCCTGGAGTTTTGGGAGCTCCTACGAGCAGTACTTC	CAWSFGSSYEQYF
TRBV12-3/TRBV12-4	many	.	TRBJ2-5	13	TGTGCCAGCAGCCCAGGGTGGGGGGAGACCCAGTACTTC	CASSPGWGETQYF
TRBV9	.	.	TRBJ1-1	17	TGTGCCAGCAGCGTAGCTCTCCCAGGGGCAGGGGCCACTGAAGCTTTCTTT	CASSVALPGAGATEAFF
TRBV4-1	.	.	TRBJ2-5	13	TGCGCCAGCAGCCAATGGCGGGCAGAGACCCAGTACTTC	CASSQWRAETQYF
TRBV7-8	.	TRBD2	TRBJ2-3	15	TGTGCCAGCAGCATACTAGCGCCTAGCACAGATACGCAGTATTTT	CASSILAPSTDTQYF
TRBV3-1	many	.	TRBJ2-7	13	TGTGCCAGCAGCCAAGATTGGGGGCTAGAACAGTACTTC	CASSQDWGLEQYF
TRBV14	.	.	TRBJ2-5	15	TGTGCCAGCAGCCAAGTCCAGGGGCCGAAGGAGACCCAGTACTTC	CASSQVQGPKETQYF
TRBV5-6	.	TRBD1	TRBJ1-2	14	TGTGCCAGCAGCTCACAGGGGCCCAACTATGGCTACACCTTC	CASSSQGPNYGYTF
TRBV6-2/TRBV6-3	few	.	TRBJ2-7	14	TGTGCCAGCAGTTACGGCGTTCAATCCTACGAGCAGTACTTC	CASSYGVQSYEQYF
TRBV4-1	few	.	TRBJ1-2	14	TGCGCCAGCAGCCCCAAGACGGGGGCCTATGGCTACACCTTC	CASSPKTGAYGYTF
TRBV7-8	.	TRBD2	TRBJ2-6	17	TGTGCCAGCAGCTCGGGGCGGGAGAGGTCTGGGGCCAACGTCCTGACTTTC	CASSSGRERSGANVLTF
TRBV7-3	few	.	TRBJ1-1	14	TGTGCCAGCAGCCGGGACCAGGCTAACACTGAAGCTTTCTTT	CASSRDQANTEAFF
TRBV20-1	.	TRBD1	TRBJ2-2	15	TGCAGTGCTAGAGAGGGACAGGCGAACACCGGGGAGCTGTTTTTT	CSAREGQANTGELFF
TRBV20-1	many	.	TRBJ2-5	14	TGCAGTGCAAATCCCTCAAGGTACCAAGAGACCCAGTACTTC	CSANPSRYQETQYF
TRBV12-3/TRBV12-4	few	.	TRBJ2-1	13	TGTGCCAGCAGGGGGAGTGGCTGGAATGAGCAGTTCTTC	CASRGSGWNEQFF
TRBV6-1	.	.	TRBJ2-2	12	TGTGCCAGCACCCATGGGGCCGGGGAGCTGTTTTTT	CASTHGAGELFF
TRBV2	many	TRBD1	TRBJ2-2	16	TGTGCCAGCAGTGGCGGGACAGGGGGTTACACCGGGGAGCTGTTTTTT	CASSGGTGGYTGELFF
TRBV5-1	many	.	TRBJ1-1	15	TGCGCCAGCAGCTCCGAACAGGGAATGAACACTGAAGCTTTCTTT	CASSSEQGMNTEAFF
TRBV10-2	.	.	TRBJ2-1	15	TGCGCCAGCAGTGACCCTTGGAGCTCCTACAATGAGCAGTTCTTC	CASSDPWSSYNEQFF
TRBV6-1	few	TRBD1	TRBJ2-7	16	TGTGCCAGCAGTGAAATGAACAGGGGGAGCTCCTACGAGCAGTACTTC	CASSEMNRGSSYEQYF
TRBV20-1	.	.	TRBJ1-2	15	TGCAGTGCTAGAGATCCCTCCGGGCCTCAGTATGGCTACACCTTC	CSARDPSGPQYGYTF